Here is one TCR beta chain with its context. The clone's antigen remains unknown. Base qualities were left out, and no much larger clone turns up one base away. The cohort consisted of 600 to 750 healthy bone marrow donors. Cohort members were all nominally healthy when sampled, although unrecorded immune exposures were likely present. The donor tested CMV seronegative, placing the donor among the 300 to 450 seronegative members of the cohort. A peripheral blood sample was provided by each donor, and peripheral blood mononuclear cells were used for TCR beta sequencing. Genomic DNA extraction from the blood cell samples was performed with the Qiagen DNeasy Blood Extraction Kit. The record originates from a study of cytomegalovirus exposure and HLA in healthy donors (dated by TCRdb to about 2017). For the wider study: An earlier analysis of about 560 of the donors reported 250 to 300 Gb of sequence data and roughly 120 million unique TCR beta sequences obtained from roughly 170 million T cells. Approximately 310 gigabases of sequencing data and 70 million to 100 million unique TCR sequences were included in an early release covering around 600 HLA-typed donors. Of the 300 to 450 genotyped donors, 80% to 90% were placed in the genetic ancestry cluster associated with self-reported Caucasian donors. The aim of the study was to test whether cataloging public T cell receptors could identify signatures of past pathogen exposure. The study profiled the T cell repertoires of 550 to 700 subjects by immunosequencing and related them to cytomegalovirus serostatus. Along with the roughly 700-subject first cohort, a separate validation cohort of over 90 different subjects was used. To predict cytomegalovirus infection status, the study brought together high-throughput TCR immunosequencing, statistical association of individual TCRs with disease status, and machine learning. A later analysis re-examined previously published TCR beta repertoires from 600 to 700 donors and added high-resolution HLA genotyping to investigate patterns of TCR occurrence. Rather than drawing on any new phenotypic data, the later analysis identified candidate immune exposures from TCR beta sequences and the way those sequences occurred across donors. In an earlier analysis of 550 to 700 of the donors, high-throughput TCR beta sequencing was used to judge whether each TCR beta V gene segment behaved as functional or pseudogenic. Alongside the repertoire data, information on donor age, sex, ethnicity and CMV serostatus was compiled. A later genetic analysis used genome-wide SNP genotypes for about three fifths of the 666 donors, treating that subset as a discovery cohort. Every repertoire in the discovery cohort had been generated on one and the same sequencing platform. Both class I and class II loci were covered by HLA typing, at four-digit resolution. The number of typed donors differed by locus: about 629-630 for A, B, C, DRB1 and DQB1; some 500 for DQA1; approximately 610 for DPA1; and roughly 450 for DPB1. Because of strong linkage in the cohort, roughly five DR-DQ haplotypes were treated as single units for association and clustering. Among about 370 genotyped donors of the cohort, an average of around 250,000 unique TCR beta nucleotide sequences was sequenced per donor, of which about 19% were non-productive. What the study reported, not specific to this receptor: The only immune exposure information available for the cohort was CMV serostatus. A further reported finding was that TCR beta sequences accurately predicted the HLA-A and HLA-B alleles for most subjects in the first cohort. The sequencing pipeline was judged likely to have produced a cluster of highly shared sequence variants as a technical artifact. Only TCR beta chains were sequenced in this cohort, and the absence of alpha or paired-chain data limited detectable features. According to the authors, the approach could potentially be generalized to other disease states and immunological phenotypes. Several of the top co-occurrence clusters appeared to be linked to parvovirus B19, influenza, CMV and Epstein-Barr virus, according to a later analysis. When HLA alleles, especially DR and DQ, strongly co-occurred, attributing TCR associations to individual alleles was difficult. In a later analysis, most CMV-associated TCR beta chains were found to appear HLA-restricted, with HLA associations seemingly driven largely by CMV exposure. Across donors, most TCR sequences were observed very rarely, whereas some public TCRs were present in many individuals. According to a later analysis, TCR association rates differed among HLA loci, with DRB1 alleles showing the most associated TCRs and HLA-C alleles showing the fewest. A few of the identified cytomegalovirus-associated TCR beta chains were confirmed in vitro to be specific for cytomegalovirus antigens. Seventeen rarely observed V segments, including chromosome 9 orphons, were excluded from the earlier analysis of several hundred of the donors because counts were too low. Specific HLA alleles were associated with over 15,000 TCR beta sequences at a false discovery rate of 0.05 in a later analysis. HLA typing was unavailable for some donors at each locus, so association tests used only the typed subset. In a later analysis, HLA-associated TCR beta chains showed more clonal expansion and lower generation probabilities than non-associated chains that were equally common. The study gave a list of 150 to 200 TCR beta chains associated with cytomegalovirus. In an earlier analysis of around 600 of the donors, most TCR beta V segments were observed in productive rearrangements about 87% or about 30% of the time, broadly matching IMGT annotations. In a later genetic analysis, a missense DCLRE1C variant was associated with V-gene and J-gene trimming of TCR beta chains, and the association was replicated in an independent cohort. According to a later genetic analysis, donors in an Asian-associated ancestry cluster had fewer N-insertions in productive TCRs than the approximately 700-donor mean. Correlated functional status among segregating V segments might be attributable to linkage disequilibrium, but an unknown experimental factor could not be ruled out. The classifier was reported to diagnose cytomegalovirus status with high specificity and sensitivity in both the original and validation cohorts. Sequencing depth was assumed to be roughly uniform across donors in the presence/absence analyses, though that assumption may not hold.

The library came from the immunoSEQ multiplex PCR assay. The multiplex PCR relied on a mix of 60 forward primers for TCR Vbeta segments and 13 reverse primers for TCR Jbeta segments. The CDR3 region of rearranged TCR beta genes was amplified from genomic DNA by a multiplex PCR assay. On the Illumina HiSeq System, the amplified TCR beta libraries were sequenced as 87-base-pair reads. The authors' pipeline ran thus. Across the roughly 700 repertoires, a later analysis counted around 80 million unique TCR beta chains, 9.5 million to 12 million of which were shared by at least two donors. Raw reads were error-corrected and collapsed into unique sequences by a nearest-neighbor algorithm in which closely related sequences were merged to remove PCR and sequencing errors. To assign V, D and J gene segments, CDR3 sequences were aligned to IMGT reference sequences. For a sequence to be retained, a match of at least six nucleotides to both a V gene segment and a J gene segment was required. Rearrangements were classified as productive when the CDR3 lacked stop codons and remained in frame with V and J, and all other rearrangements were classified as non-productive. CDR3 was defined by IMGT convention, running from the second conserved V-encoded cysteine to the conserved J-encoded phenylalanine. In an earlier analysis of just under 600 of the donors, sequences lacking an unambiguous match to a single V gene segment were excluded. In an earlier analysis of approximately 590 of the donors, V segments were called functional above 56.7% productive rearrangements and were called segregating when the between-donor standard deviation exceeded 5%. A statistical classification framework was built for diagnosing cytomegalovirus status from the catalog of TCR beta chain sequences. In a later analysis, V and J genes were assigned by comparing TCR nucleotide sequences against IMGT/GENE-DB human TR gene sequences. Using the TCRdist pipeline, a later analysis assigned CDR3 sequences along with most-parsimonious VDJ recombination scenarios. In a later analysis, each TCR beta chain was defined by its CDR3 amino acid sequence together with its V-gene family, and reads lacking a unique V-gene family were excluded. In a later analysis, fewer than 650 highly shared, low-generation-probability nucleotide sequences were removed to address suspected cross-contamination and a sequencing artifact. A later analysis calculated a clonal expansion index for each public chain from normalized within-repertoire ranks of inferred template counts. In a later analysis, generation probabilities were computed using a VDJ recombination model fitted to out-of-frame rearrangements, and the results were checked against IGoR. A later analysis scored TCR-TCR, TCR-HLA and TCR-CMV co-occurrence with hypergeometric tests, applying a repertoire-size bias correction to TCR pairs. False discovery rates were estimated in a later analysis by permuting HLA or CMV assignments 20 times. In a later analysis, co-occurring TCRs were grouped using DBSCAN, with TCRdist sequence similarity added in when clustering inside HLA-allele-positive subsets. For co-occurrence clustering, repertoires with fewer than 30,000 or more than 120,000 public chains were excluded, along with a handful of repertoires with anomalous nucleotide sharing. In its TCRdb copy, this immuneACCESS table keeps in-frame sequences only and misses some clones. Where compared with another copy, unresolved V genes explain less than half of these, and the others have no known cause. V and J calls and clone size are given by that table; D and trimming were obtained from the DNA. Here the sample has some 99,000 clones; roughly two thirds occur a single time. Under 9.5% of the sample comes from the top ten.

The material sequenced was PBMCs. This receptor was identified in a man between 35 and 55 years old in good health and CMV-seronegative.

This receptor carries the CDR3 CASSPSSTGNTGELFF. At the DNA level, the sequence is TGCGCCAGCAGCCCCTCCTCCACAGGCAACACCGGGGAGCTGTTTTTT. The chain is assembled from TRBV5-1 and TRBJ2-2; TRBD1 might be the D gene, on 5 matching bases. Trimming at the junction amounts to 4 bases on V and 2 bases on J, and the germline ends lie 15 bases apart. From the cysteine up to the phenylalanine, the CDR3 has a length of 16 residues. Only the CDR3 part of the read is kept: 48 bases, read in frame from the first base. CDR1 SGHRS and CDR2 YFSETQ were looked up in the germline V gene.